The 31 T cell receptor beta chains below were found in one sample sequenced in a study of radiation and T cells in renal cell carcinoma. Generated by immunoSEQ multiplex PCR, the TCRdb table keeps only in-frame clones and is missing some. The sample contains around 140,000 clones, 83% of which appear only once. Time point noted: baseline pretreatment blood. Documented treatment: 15 Gy SBRT to primary tumor, nephrectomy 4 weeks later. The sequences come from blood, collected from a patient whose treatment included radiotherapy and nephrectomy. The receptors were gathered from a woman aged 45-65 years with renal cell carcinoma.

This clone was seen only a few times. The CDR3 sequence is CASTDFVVLNTEAFF. Written as DNA, the CDR3 is TGTGCCAGCACCGATTTCGTGGTTTTGAACACTGAAGCTTTCTTT. The genes are TRBV7-9 and TRBJ1-1; D gene unclear. Germline V gives CDR1 SEHNR, CDR2 FQNEAQ (reference sequence). The CDR3 contains 15 residues. Trimming shortened V by 7 bases and J by 0 bases, and 15 bases separated the two germline ends.

The count of this clone is one. The chain employs TRBV6-5 and TRBJ2-1; D is possibly TRBD1 (6 bases). The CDR3 contains 13 residues. The V and J ends lost 8 bases and 12 bases respectively, with 20 bases between them. Germline assignment: CDR1 MNHEY and CDR2 SVGAGI. Here the CDR3 DNA reads TGTGCCAGCGCAAGGGGGTCGTCCATGCTGCAGTTCTTC. Residues: CASARGSSMLQFF.

V usage is TRBV5-1 and J usage is TRBJ2-3; 10 positions agree with TRBD1. Germline loops: CDR1 SGHRS, CDR2 YFSETQ. This CDR3 has 16 amino acids. The trim removed 0 bases at V and 8 bases at J, leaving 9 bases unmatched. CDR3 in amino acids: CASSLEGTGVRGTQYF. As DNA, the CDR3 is TGCGCCAGCAGCTTGGAAGGGACAGGGGTCCGTGGTACGCAGTATTTT. The full variable domain, in which reference TRBV5-1 and TRBJ2-3 provide the parts outside the CDR3, is KAGVTQTPRYLIKTRGQQVTLSCSPISGHRSVSWYQQTPGQGLQFLFEYFSETQRNKGNFPGRFSGRQFSNSRSEMNVSTLELGDSALYLCASSLEGTGVRGTQYFGPGTRLTVL.

The V call is TRBV9, the J call TRBJ2-2; D is ambiguous. The CDR3 consists of 15 residues. Looked up from germline, CDR1 is SGDLS and CDR2 is YYNGEE. Trimming took 2 bases from V and 1 from J, leaving 9 bases between them. The CDR3 DNA reads as TGTGCCAGCAGCGTCGGAGCTCTGAACACCGGGGAGCTGTTTTTT. Protein: CASSVGALNTGELFF.

In this sample, this clone turned up a few times. The rearrangement joins TRBV7-8 to TRBJ2-3; D unresolved. The germline V gene encodes CDR1 SGHVS and CDR2 FQNEAQ. Trimming took 5 bases from V and 5 from J, leaving 11 bases between them. The CDR3 extends over 13 amino acids. CDR3: CASSRNPGDTQYF. CDR3 coding DNA: TGTGCCAGCAGCAGAAACCCGGGAGATACGCAGTATTTT. Variable domain in full (rest from reference TRBV7-8 and TRBJ2-3): GAGVSQSPRYKVAKRGQDVALRCDPISGHVSLFWYQQALGQGPEFLTYFQNEAQLDKSGLPSDRFFAERPEGSVSTLKIQRTQQEDSAVYLCASSRNPGDTQYFGPGTRLTVL.

V gene TRBV6-5 combines with J gene TRBJ1-1; 7 bases fit TRBD1. The V gene end was trimmed by 10 bases and the J gene end by 4 bases; junction bases not matched to a gene: 6. The CDR3 has 12 residues. CDR1 and CDR2 (germline): MNHEY, SVGAGI. CDR3 sequence reads: CATGTEVTEAFF. The CDR3 DNA follows: TGTGCCACCGGGACAGAGGTCACTGAAGCTTTCTTT.

The chain employs TRBV7-2 and TRBJ2-5; D unresolved. Germline CDR1 SGHTA, CDR2 FQGNSA. With 5 bases removed from V and 5 bases from J, the gap between germline ends came to 12 bases. This CDR3 comprises 13 residues. The CDR3 nucleotides read TGTGCCAGCAGCGAGAGTAGTGGCGAGACCCAGTACTTC. As protein: CASSESSGETQYF.

The V call is TRBV14, the J call TRBJ1-1; D not resolved. Per the germline V gene, CDR1 is SGHDN and CDR2 is FVKESK. Deletions cut 4 bases from V and 4 bases from J, with 13 bases between. This CDR3 region has 14 residues. CDR3 DNA sequence: TGTGCCAGCAGCCTTTCCCACGGTGTCACTGAAGCTTTCTTT. Its protein is CASSLSHGVTEAFF.

This clone occurred a few times. This rearrangement joins TRBV19 to TRBJ2-2, with TRBD1 matching 7 bases. The germline V gene encodes CDR1 LNHDA and CDR2 SQIVND (reference sequence). The CDR3 is made up of 16 amino acids. Trimming cost V 6 bases and J 4 bases; bases outside gene matches: 11. The CDR3 nucleotides are TGTGCCAGTAGGAAACCAGGGGGACCGACCACCGGGGAGCTGTTTTTT. Its translation: CASRKPGGPTTGELFF.

DNA of the CDR3: TGTGCCAGCAGTCCGACGGGACAGGGGACCTACGAGCAGTACTTC. Translation: CASSPTGQGTYEQYF. The J gene is TRBJ2-7, the V gene TRBV4-2; 10 nucleotides match TRBD1. J was trimmed by 2 bases and V by 6 bases; bases with no gene match: 7. This CDR3 is built from 15 residues. CDR1 and CDR2 from the germline V gene are LGHNA and YNFKEQ.

The rearrangement links TRBV4-1 to TRBJ2-1; D call uncertain. The V gene lost 0 bases and the J gene lost 5 bases, with 11 bases spanning the gap. Germline CDR1 MGHRA, CDR2 YSYEKL. This CDR3 is 15 amino acids long. The CDR3: CASSQDPKLDNEQFF. CDR3 coding DNA: TGCGCCAGCAGCCAAGATCCAAAACTTGACAATGAGCAGTTCTTC.

The chain links TRBV7-2 to TRBJ2-7; 8 bases are shared with TRBD1. This CDR3 contains 17 residues. CDR1 and CDR2 from the germline V gene are SGHTA and FQGNSA. V shed 5 bases and J 3 bases; nucleotides not matched to a gene: 15. CDR3 DNA sequence: TGTGCCAGCAGCCTTATAGATCGGGGACAGGAGAACTACGAGCAGTACTTC. The encoded protein is CASSLIDRGQENYEQYF.

A single count supports this clone. The chain joins TRBV2 to TRBJ2-3, with D uncertain. Germline V gives CDR1 SNHLY, CDR2 FYNNEI. Trimming pared 4 bases from V and 2 bases from J, leaving 10 bases between. CDR3 size: 14 residues. DNA of the CDR3: TGTGCCAGCAGTGGAGGCAGGTACACAGATACGCAGTATTTT. This gives the protein CASSGGRYTDTQYF.

The sample holds a few counts of this clone. The V gene is TRBV10-2, the J gene TRBJ1-4; D remains unclear. The CDR3 loop spans 12 amino acids. CDR1 is WSHSY, CDR2 SAAADI, per germline. V lost 8 bases and J lost 8, with 12 bases in between. Here the CDR3 reads CASGRLAEKLFF. The CDR3, as DNA: TGCGCCAGCGGCCGATTGGCAGAAAAACTGTTTTTT.

The chain is built from TRBV20-1 and TRBJ2-1; no firm D call. The CDR3 length is 11 residues. Germline V gene sequence: CDR1 DFQATT, CDR2 SNEGSKA (reference sequence). V lost 0 bases and J lost 6, with 3 bases in between. The CDR3 is CSARDPNEQFF. CDR3 sequence (DNA): TGCAGTGCTAGAGATCCCAATGAGCAGTTCTTC.

The CDR3 spells CAGGQNQPQHF. CDR3 sequence (DNA): TGTGCCGGGGGACAGAATCAGCCCCAGCATTTT. This chain uses TRBV19 with TRBJ1-5; 7 bases fit TRBD1. V lost 11 bases and J lost 4; bases outside the gene matches: 2. Germline lookup yields CDR1 LNHDA and CDR2 SQIVND (reference sequence). This CDR3 contains 11 residues.

The genes are TRBV9 and TRBJ1-1; 8 nucleotides line up with TRBD1. CDR1 and CDR2 from the germline V gene are SGDLS and YYNGEE. V dropped 4 bases and J dropped 5; count of bases not matched to a gene: 7. The CDR3 consists of 14 residues. The DNA for the CDR3 is TGTGCCAGCAGCTCACAGGGGGTAGGGACTGAAGCTTTCTTT. Protein: CASSSQGVGTEAFF.

The V call is TRBV5-6, the J call TRBJ2-7; maybe TRBD2 (7 bases). The V end lost 4 bases, the J end lost 7 bases, and 18 bases lay between the germline ends. Per germline, CDR1 SGHDT and CDR2 YYEEEE. This CDR3 has 14 residues. This CDR3 is CASSLGGAVWEQYF. CDR3 DNA sequence: TGTGCCAGCAGCCTGGGGGGGGCCGTCTGGGAGCAGTACTTC.

The genes are TRBV5-6 and TRBJ2-2, with 7 bases aligning to TRBD1. The CDR3 has 14 amino acids. The ends lost 4 bases at V and 4 bases at J; junction bases unmatched: 4. Germline CDR1 SGHDT, CDR2 YYEEEE. The CDR3 here is CASSPGTATGELFF. CDR3 in DNA: TGTGCCAGCAGCCCGGGGACAGCCACCGGGGAGCTGTTTTTT.

CDR3 protein: CASSLRAGVNQPQHF. The CDR3 bases are TGCGCCAGCAGCCTCCGGGCCGGGGTAAATCAGCCCCAGCATTTT. The chain uses TRBV4-3 and TRBJ1-5; no firm D call. This CDR3 is 15 amino acids long. In germline, CDR1 is LGHNA, CDR2 YSLEER. Trimming took 4 bases from V and 4 from J, leaving 14 bases between them.

This clone was seen a few times. This chain uses TRBV7-9 with TRBJ2-7, with 7 bases that match TRBD1. The CDR3 is 16 residues long. Germline V CDR1 and CDR2: SEHNR, FQNEAQ (reference sequence). The junction had 16 bases not matched to a gene; V was cut back by 5 bases and J by 6 bases. The CDR3 DNA is TGTGCCAGCAGCCAAAGGGACAGACCTCTGATGGCCGAGCAGTACTTC. This translates into CASSQRDRPLMAEQYF.

The chain carries TRBV10-2 and TRBJ1-5; tentatively, D is TRBD1 (5 bases). The length of the CDR3 is 15 residues. V dropped 5 bases and J dropped 6 bases, with 17 bases sitting between them. The V gene's germline CDR1 is WSHSY and CDR2 SAAADI. CDR3 residues: CASSPGPQAVQPQHF. CDR3 DNA: TGCGCCAGCAGTCCAGGGCCCCAAGCCGTTCAGCCCCAGCATTTT.

The V and J genes are TRBV10-3 and TRBJ1-2; weak D call: TRBD1 (5 bases). This CDR3 is built from 14 residues. V was cut by 0 bases and J by 6 bases, with 11 bases left in between. Germline CDR1 ENHRY, CDR2 SYGVKD. CDR3: CAISESGGSHGYTF. DNA for the CDR3: TGTGCCATCAGTGAGTCTGGGGGGAGTCATGGCTACACCTTC.

This clone was recorded many times. The chain couples TRBV30 to TRBJ1-6; a possible D gene is TRBD1 (6 bases). Trimming cost V 0 bases and J 9 bases, with 15 bases left between them. Germline lookup yields CDR1 GTSNPN and CDR2 SVGIG (reference sequence). The CDR3 spans 15 residues. In nucleotides, the CDR3 is TGTGCCTGGAGTGTAGGGGGGGGGTTTGGTTCACCCCTCCACTTT. Encoded protein: CAWSVGGGFGSPLHF. Full variable domain (outside the CDR3, taken from reference TRBV30 and TRBJ1-6): SQTIHQWPATLVQPVGSPLSLECTVEGTSNPNLYWYRQAAGRGLQLLFYSVGIGQISSEVPQNLSASRPQDRQFILSSKKLLLSDSGFYLCAWSVGGGFGSPLHFGNGTRLTVT.

The rearrangement uses TRBV18 and TRBJ2-4; either TRBD1 or TRBD2 may fit D (6 bases each). V was trimmed by 3 bases and J by 9 bases, leaving 12 bases between them. Germline assignment: CDR1 KGHSH and CDR2 LQKENI. The CDR3 is 13 residues long. The CDR3 loop is CASSPRGDGIQYF. The CDR3 nucleotides read TGTGCCAGCTCACCGAGGGGGGATGGCATTCAGTACTTC.

As regards this clone: This specimen includes other DNA sequences encoding the same CDR3. This rearrangement joins TRBV7-2 to TRBJ1-2; tentative D call: TRBD1 (5 bases). The CDR3 loop spans 14 amino acids. V gave up 3 bases and J gave up 4 bases, with 12 bases separating them. Germline V lookup: CDR1 SGHTA, CDR2 FQGNSA. The CDR3 here is CASSFPGGGYGYTF. The CDR3 region has the DNA TGTGCCAGCAGCTTCCCGGGGGGAGGCTATGGCTACACCTTC. The variable domain in full, completed from reference TRBV7-2 and TRBJ1-2, reads GAGVSQSPSNKVTEKGKDVELRCDPISGHTALYWYRQSLGQGLEFLIYFQGNSAPDKSGLPSDRFSAERTGGSVSTLTIQRTQQEDSAVYLCASSFPGGGYGYTFGSGTRLTVV.

The chain carries TRBV5-4 and TRBJ2-3; possible D gene TRBD2, 6 bases. With 3 bases removed from V and 5 bases from J, the gap between germline ends came to 13 bases. The germline V gene has CDR1 SGHNT and CDR2 YYREEE (reference sequence). This CDR3 region has 14 residues. The CDR3 coding sequence is TGTGCCAGCAGCTCAGGGATCGGGGGAGATACGCAGTATTTT. Encoded protein: CASSSGIGGDTQYF.

The chain couples TRBV19 to TRBJ1-5; D may be TRBD1 (5 bases). V lost 0 bases to trimming and J lost 0 bases, with 18 bases between them. The CDR3 loop spans 19 amino acids. CDR1 and CDR2 from the germline V gene are LNHDA and SQIVND (reference sequence). As DNA, the CDR3 is TGTGCCAGTAGTATAGAACCCTACGGGACGGCAGATAGCAATCAGCCCCAGCATTTT. Its protein is CASSIEPYGTADSNQPQHF.

This chain's CDR3 is CASSPGARYEQYF. The CDR3 DNA reads as TGTGCCAGCTCACCAGGGGCCCGCTACGAGCAGTACTTC. This sequence joins TRBV18 and TRBJ2-7; tentatively, D is TRBD1 (5 bases). Germline V gene lookup returns CDR1 KGHSH and CDR2 LQKENI. With 2 bases removed from V and 3 bases from J, the gap between germline ends came to 8 bases. The CDR3 extends over 13 amino acids.

V usage is TRBV28 and J usage is TRBJ1-2, with 7 bases matching TRBD1. Germline loops: CDR1 MDHEN, CDR2 SYDVKM. V gave up 5 bases and J gave up 4 bases; unmatched junction bases: 7. The CDR3 runs 14 residues. The CDR3: CASSRTGASYGYTF. For the CDR3, the DNA is TGTGCCAGCAGTAGAACAGGGGCGAGCTATGGCTACACCTTC.

A few counts support this clone. The chain joins TRBV25-1 to TRBJ1-3, with D perhaps TRBD1 (6 bases). V shed 4 bases and J shed 4 bases, with 11 bases lying between them. There are 14 residues in the CDR3. Germline assignment: CDR1 MGHDK and CDR2 SYGVNS. CDR3 sequence (DNA): TGTGCCAGCAGTGGGCGTGGACAGGGAAACACCATATATTTT. Residues: CASSGRGQGNTIYF.